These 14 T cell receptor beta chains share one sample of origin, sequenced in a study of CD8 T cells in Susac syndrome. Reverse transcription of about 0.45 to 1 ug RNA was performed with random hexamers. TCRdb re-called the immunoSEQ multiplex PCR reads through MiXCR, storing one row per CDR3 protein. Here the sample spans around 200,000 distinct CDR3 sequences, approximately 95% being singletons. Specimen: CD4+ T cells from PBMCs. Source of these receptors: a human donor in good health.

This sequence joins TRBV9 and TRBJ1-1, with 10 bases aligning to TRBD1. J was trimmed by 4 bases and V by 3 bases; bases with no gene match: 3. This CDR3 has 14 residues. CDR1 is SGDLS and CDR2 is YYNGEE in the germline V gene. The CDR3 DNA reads TGTGCCAGCAGCGCAGGGACAGGGGTCACTGAAGCTTTCTTT. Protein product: CASSAGTGVTEAFF.

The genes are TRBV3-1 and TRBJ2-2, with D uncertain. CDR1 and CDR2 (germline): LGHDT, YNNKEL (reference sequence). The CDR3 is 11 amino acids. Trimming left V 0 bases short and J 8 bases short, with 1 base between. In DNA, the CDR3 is TGTGCCAGCAGCCAAGAAGGGGAGCTGTTTTTT. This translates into CASSQEGELFF.

CDR3 loop: CSAGDRSNYGYTF. The DNA of the CDR3 is TGCAGCGCCGGGGACAGGTCGAACTATGGCTACACCTTC. The V gene is TRBV29-1, the J gene TRBJ1-2; 8 bases are shared with TRBD1. J gave up 2 bases and V 7 bases, and 6 bases lay outside the gene matches. This CDR3 contains 13 residues. Germline V gives CDR1 SQVTM, CDR2 ANQGSEA.

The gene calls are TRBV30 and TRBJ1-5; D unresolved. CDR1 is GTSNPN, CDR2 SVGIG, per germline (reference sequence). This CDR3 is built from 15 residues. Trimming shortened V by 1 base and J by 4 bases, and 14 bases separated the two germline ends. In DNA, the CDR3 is TGTGCCTGGAGTGGCCAGCGTAGCGGTAATCAGCCCCAGCATTTT. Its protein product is CAWSGQRSGNQPQHF.

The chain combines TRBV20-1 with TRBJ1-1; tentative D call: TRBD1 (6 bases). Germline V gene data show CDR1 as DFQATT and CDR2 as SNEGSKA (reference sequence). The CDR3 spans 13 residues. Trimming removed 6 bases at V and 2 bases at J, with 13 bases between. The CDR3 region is CSAWTEKNTEAFF. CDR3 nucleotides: TGCAGTGCGTGGACAGAAAAAAACACTGAAGCTTTCTTT.

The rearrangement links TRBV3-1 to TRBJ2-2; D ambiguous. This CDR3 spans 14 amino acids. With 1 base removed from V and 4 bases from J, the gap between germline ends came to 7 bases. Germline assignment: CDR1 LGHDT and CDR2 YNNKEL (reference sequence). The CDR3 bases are TGTGCCAGCAGCCAAGTCCTCGGCACCGGGGAGCTGTTTTTT. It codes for CASSQVLGTGELFF.

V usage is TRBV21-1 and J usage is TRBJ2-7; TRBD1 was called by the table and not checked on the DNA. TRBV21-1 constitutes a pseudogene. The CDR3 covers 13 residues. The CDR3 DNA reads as TGTGCCAGCAGCAAAAGACAGCCTTACGAGCAGTACGTC. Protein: CASSKRQPYEQYV.

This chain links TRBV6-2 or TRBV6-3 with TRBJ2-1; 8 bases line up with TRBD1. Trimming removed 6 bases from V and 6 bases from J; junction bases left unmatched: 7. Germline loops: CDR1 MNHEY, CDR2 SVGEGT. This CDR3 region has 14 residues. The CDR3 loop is CASRPGGAGNEQFF. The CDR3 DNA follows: TGTGCCAGCAGACCAGGGGGCGCCGGCAATGAGCAGTTCTTC.

CDR3: CSARDPASGYEQYV. CDR3 nucleotides: TGCAGTGCTAGAGATCCCGCTAGCGGCTACGAGCAGTACGTC. The chain links TRBV20-1 to TRBJ2-7, with 7 positions matching TRBD2. The CDR3 runs 14 residues. Germline V gives CDR1 DFQATT, CDR2 SNEGSKA (reference sequence). Trimming at V came to 0 bases and at J to 3 bases, leaving 5 bases not matched to a gene.

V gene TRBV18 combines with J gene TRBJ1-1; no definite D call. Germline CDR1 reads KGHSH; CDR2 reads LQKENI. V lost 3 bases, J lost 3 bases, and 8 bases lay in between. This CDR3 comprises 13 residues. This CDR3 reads CASSPGADTEAFF. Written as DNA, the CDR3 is TGTGCCAGCTCACCGGGAGCGGACACTGAAGCTTTCTTT.

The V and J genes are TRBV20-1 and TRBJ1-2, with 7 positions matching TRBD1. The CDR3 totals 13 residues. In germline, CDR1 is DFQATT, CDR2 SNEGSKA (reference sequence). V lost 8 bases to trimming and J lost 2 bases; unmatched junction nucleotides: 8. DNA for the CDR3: TGCAGTCCAAAGGGGGCTGACAACTATGGCTACACCTTC. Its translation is CSPKGADNYGYTF.

DNA for the CDR3: TGTGCCAGCAGCCAAGAAGGAGTGGGGGAGCAGTACTTC. Translating it yields CASSQEGVGEQYF. V usage is TRBV3-1 and J usage is TRBJ2-7; the D is unclear. Deletions cut 0 bases from V and 7 bases from J, with 10 bases between. The CDR3 loop spans 13 amino acids. The germline V gene has CDR1 LGHDT and CDR2 YNNKEL (reference sequence).

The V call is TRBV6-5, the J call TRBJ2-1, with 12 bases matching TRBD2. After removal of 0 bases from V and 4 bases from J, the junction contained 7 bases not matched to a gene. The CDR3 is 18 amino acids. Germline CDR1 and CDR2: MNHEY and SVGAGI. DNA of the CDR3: TGTGCCAGCAGTTACTCCGCTAGCGGGAGGGCAACTTACAATGAGCAGTTCTTC. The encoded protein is CASSYSASGRATYNEQFF.

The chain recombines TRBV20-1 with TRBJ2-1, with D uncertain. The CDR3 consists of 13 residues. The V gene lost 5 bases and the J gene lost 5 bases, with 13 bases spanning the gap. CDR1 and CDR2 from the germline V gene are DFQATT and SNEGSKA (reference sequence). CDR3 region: CSAPMDGNNEQFF. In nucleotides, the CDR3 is TGCAGTGCTCCGATGGACGGAAACAATGAGCAGTTCTTC.